The present T cell receptor beta chain was sequenced within a study of technical replicates of blood from a handful of donors. Method: immunoSEQ multiplex PCR; TCRdb's copy keeps in-frame clones and lacks some. The sample carries over 10,000 clones, about 86% recorded once. This CDR3 is built from 15 residues. The ends were cut back, 0 bases at V and 3 bases at J, with 12 bases in the middle. Germline V gene sequence: CDR1 LNHDA, CDR2 SQIVND (reference sequence). This chain connects TRBV19 to TRBJ2-7; tentatively, D is TRBD1 (5 bases). Specimen: PBMCs. The sequence was collected from a human donor in good health. As DNA, the CDR3 is TGTGCCAGTAGTATAGATAGTAGGACACACTACGAGCAGTACTTC. Protein: CASSIDSRTHYEQYF.